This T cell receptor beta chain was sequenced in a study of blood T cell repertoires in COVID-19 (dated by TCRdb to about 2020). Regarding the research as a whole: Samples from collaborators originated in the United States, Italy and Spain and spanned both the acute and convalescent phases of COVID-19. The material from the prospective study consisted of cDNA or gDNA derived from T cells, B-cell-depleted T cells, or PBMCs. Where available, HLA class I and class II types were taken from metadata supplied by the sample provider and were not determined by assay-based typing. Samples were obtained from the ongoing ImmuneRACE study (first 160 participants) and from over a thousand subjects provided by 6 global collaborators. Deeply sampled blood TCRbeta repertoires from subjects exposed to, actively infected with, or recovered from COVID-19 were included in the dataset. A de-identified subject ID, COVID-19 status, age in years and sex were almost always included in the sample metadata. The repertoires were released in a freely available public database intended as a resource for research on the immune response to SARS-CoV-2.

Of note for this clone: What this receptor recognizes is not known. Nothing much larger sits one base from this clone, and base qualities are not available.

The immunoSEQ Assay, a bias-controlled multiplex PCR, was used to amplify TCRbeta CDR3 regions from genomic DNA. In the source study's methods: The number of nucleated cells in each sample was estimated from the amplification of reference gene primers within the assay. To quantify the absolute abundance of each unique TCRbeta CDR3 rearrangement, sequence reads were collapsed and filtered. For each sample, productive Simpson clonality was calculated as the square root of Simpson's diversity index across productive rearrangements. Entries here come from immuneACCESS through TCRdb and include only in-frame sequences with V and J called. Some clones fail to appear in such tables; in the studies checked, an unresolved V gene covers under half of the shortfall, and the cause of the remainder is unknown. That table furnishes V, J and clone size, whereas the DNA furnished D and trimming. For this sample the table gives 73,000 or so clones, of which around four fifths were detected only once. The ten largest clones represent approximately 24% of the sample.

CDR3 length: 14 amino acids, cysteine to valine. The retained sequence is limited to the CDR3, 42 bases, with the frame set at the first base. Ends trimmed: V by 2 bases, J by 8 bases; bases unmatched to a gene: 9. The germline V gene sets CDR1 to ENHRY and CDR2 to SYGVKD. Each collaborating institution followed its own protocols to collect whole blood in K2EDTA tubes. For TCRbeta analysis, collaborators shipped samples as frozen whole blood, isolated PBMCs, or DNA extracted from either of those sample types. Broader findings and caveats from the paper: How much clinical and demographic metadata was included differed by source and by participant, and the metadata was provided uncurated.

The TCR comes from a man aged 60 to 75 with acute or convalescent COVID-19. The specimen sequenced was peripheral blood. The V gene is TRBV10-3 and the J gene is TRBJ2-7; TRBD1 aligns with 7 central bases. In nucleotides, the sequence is TGTGCCATCAGTGAGGGGGGAACAGGGGCCAAGCAGTACGTC. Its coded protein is CAISEGGTGAKQYV.